The present TCR beta chain was sequenced within a study of molecular identifiers for immune sequencing clone quantification. This CDR3 has 15 amino acids. With V trimmed by 5 bases and J by 3 bases, 8 bases remained unmatched. In its sample, this clonotype was seen a few times. TCRdb used MiXCR to reprocess the PCR reads, holding one entry per CDR3 protein. The sample contains approximately 680,000 distinct CDR3 sequences, roughly 27% of which appear only once. Material for sequencing was naive CD8+ T cells from blood, with Jurkat cell RNA spiked in. Subset denoted: FACS-sorted CD8+CD4-CCR7+CD45RA+ naive T cells. The rearrangement joins TRBV12-3 or TRBV12-4 to TRBJ2-3, with TRBD1 matching 7 bases. The receptor's source is a human donor in good health. Some libraries in this study had Jurkat cell RNA spiked in. In nucleotides, the CDR3 is TGTGCCAGCAGTCCGTACAGGGGACGGACAGATACGCAGTATTTT. Residues: CASSPYRGRTDTQYF.